This T cell receptor beta chain was documented in a study of T cell repertoires in cytomegalovirus infection. This CDR3 contains 18 residues. Unmatched junction bases numbered 10, after V lost 2 bases and J lost 0 bases. Germline CDR1 is MNHNS and CDR2 is SASEGT. A single record per CDR3 protein comes from TCRdb applying MiXCR to the reads. This table holds under 350,000 distinct CDR3 sequences, more than 8% found once. Notes on the study in general: It was HLA-C-restricted CMV-specific TCR beta clonotypes that dominated the response ex vivo.

A word on this clonotype: The antigen remains undetermined.

The chain links TRBV6-1 to TRBJ2-1; 7 bases are shared with TRBD1. Sequencing was carried out using PBMCs. This TCR was sampled from a human donor in good health (CMV status not recorded). Some clones in this sample may be carry-over from other donors' samples. CDR3 amino acids: CASSENTGALSSYNEQFF. For the CDR3, the DNA is TGTGCCAGCAGTGAAAATACAGGGGCCCTCAGCTCCTACAATGAGCAGTTCTTC.